This T cell receptor beta chain is drawn from a study of T-cell reconstitution after alpha-beta-depleted transplantation in children. Broader study findings: It was reported that alpha-beta T cells came from several hundred expanded graft clones (about two months after transplant). Recipient T cells and thymic progenitors that survived were the source of the high TCRbeta diversity seen at day 60 in some patients. It was newly produced T cells that mostly accounted for T-cell counts and diversity one year after transplant.

In the case of this clonotype: No antigen is known for it.

Preparation of the TCRbeta library used unique molecular identifiers. Via MiXCR, TCRdb re-called the PCR reads, giving one row per CDR3 protein. The sample comprises fewer than 550,000 distinct CDR3 sequences, roughly 15% of which are singletons, and under 30% rests with the top ten. Trimming left V 7 bases short and J 3 bases short, with 13 bases between. The CDR3 is 13 amino acids. The chain has TRBV12-3 or TRBV12-4 and TRBJ2-7, with no clear D. The receptor was isolated from a boy less than two years old who had a stem cell transplant for Wiskott-Aldrich syndrome, so the T cells may come from the graft donor. The sample here was PBMCs, mostly from graft donor cells, taken 360 days after TCRalphabeta/CD19-depleted stem cell transplant. This chain's CDR3 is CASNPTGHYEQYF. In DNA, the CDR3 is TGTGCCAGCAACCCGACGGGCCACTACGAGCAGTACTTC.